Here is one T cell receptor beta chain with its context. Germline V gene lookup returns CDR1 WSHSY and CDR2 SAAADI. The CDR3 runs to 15 residues. With V trimmed by 7 bases and J by 5 bases, 13 bases remained unmatched. These data are taken from a study of blood T cell repertoires in COVID-19. In the study overall: There were acute and convalescent COVID-19 samples, and they came from the United States, Italy and Spain.

Methods used by the authors: From reference gene primer amplification, estimates of nucleated cell counts were derived. Assay: immunoSEQ multiplex PCR; the TCRdb copy retains only in-frame clones and omits some. V, J and clone size derive from that table, while D and trimming were established from the DNA sequence. Here the sample spans 95,000 to 110,000 clones, 87% being singletons. This TCR was sampled from a man aged 45-65 years in a cohort sampled during active COVID-19. Sequencing input: peripheral blood. The V and J genes are TRBV10-2 and TRBJ2-5; 7 positions agree with TRBD1. As DNA, the CDR3 is TGCGCCAGCACCTCAGGGACAGTGGGGTGGGAGACCCAGTACTTC. This codes for CASTSGTVGWETQYF.